This TCR beta chain was recorded in a study of cytomegalovirus exposure and HLA in healthy donors. Study at large: Most donors, around 81% of approximately 400 genotyped, fell in the Caucasian-associated ancestry cluster.

Primers: 60 Vbeta forward and 13 Jbeta reverse. Clones were sequenced by immunoSEQ multiplex PCR, and TCRdb holds only the in-frame ones, with some missing. The sample gives more than 130,000 clones, roughly 76% of which show up once; approximately 15% is in the top ten. CDR3 length: 15 residues. Losses at the gene ends were 3 bases for V and 3 bases for J; bases not matched to a gene: 5. From germline, CDR1 is SGDLS and CDR2 YYNGEE. The receptor comes from a human donor in good health. V is TRBV9 and J is TRBJ1-1; the match to TRBD1 covers 10 bases. Source material: PBMCs. CDR3 sequence (DNA): TGTGCCAGCAGCGATGGAGGGACAGGGGACACTGAAGCTTTCTTT. This gives the protein CASSDGGTGDTEAFF. The full variable domain, with the rest looked up from reference TRBV9 and TRBJ1-1, is DSGVTQTPKHLITATGQRVTLRCSPRSGDLSVYWYQQSLDQGLQFLIQYYNGEERAKGNILERFSAQQFPDLHSELNLSSLELGDSALYFCASSDGGTGDTEAFFGQGTRLTVV.